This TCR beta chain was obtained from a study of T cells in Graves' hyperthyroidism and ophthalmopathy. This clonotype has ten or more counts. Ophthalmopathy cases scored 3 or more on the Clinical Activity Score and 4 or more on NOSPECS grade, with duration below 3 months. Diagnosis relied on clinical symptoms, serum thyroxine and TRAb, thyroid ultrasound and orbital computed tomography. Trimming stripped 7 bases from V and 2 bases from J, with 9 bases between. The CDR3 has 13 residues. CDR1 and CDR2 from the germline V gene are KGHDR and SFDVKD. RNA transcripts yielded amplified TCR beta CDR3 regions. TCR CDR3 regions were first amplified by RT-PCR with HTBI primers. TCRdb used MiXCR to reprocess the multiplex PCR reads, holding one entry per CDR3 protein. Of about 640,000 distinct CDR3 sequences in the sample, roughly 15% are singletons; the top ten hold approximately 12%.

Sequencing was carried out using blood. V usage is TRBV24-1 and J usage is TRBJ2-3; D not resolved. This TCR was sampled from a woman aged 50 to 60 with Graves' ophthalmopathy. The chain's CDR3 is CATSPQNTDTQYF. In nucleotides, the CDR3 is TGTGCCACCAGCCCACAGAACACAGATACGCAGTATTTT.